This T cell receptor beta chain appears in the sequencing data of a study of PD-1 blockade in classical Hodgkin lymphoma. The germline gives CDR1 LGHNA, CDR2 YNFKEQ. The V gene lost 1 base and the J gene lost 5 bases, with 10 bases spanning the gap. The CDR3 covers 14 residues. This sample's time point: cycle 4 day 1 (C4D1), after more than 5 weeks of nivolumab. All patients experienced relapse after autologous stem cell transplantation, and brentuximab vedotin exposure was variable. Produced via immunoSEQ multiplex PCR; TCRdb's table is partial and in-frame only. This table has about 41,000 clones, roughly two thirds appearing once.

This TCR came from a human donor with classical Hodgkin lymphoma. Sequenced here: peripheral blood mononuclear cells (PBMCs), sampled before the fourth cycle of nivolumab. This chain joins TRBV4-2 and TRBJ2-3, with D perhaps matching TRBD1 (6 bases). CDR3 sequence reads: CASSQVGAGDTQYF. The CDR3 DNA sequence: TGTGCCAGCAGCCAAGTGGGGGCTGGAGATACGCAGTATTTT.